Below, 12 T cell receptor beta chains from the same sample are listed, as sequenced in a study of technical replicates of blood from several donors. Assay: immunoSEQ multiplex PCR; the TCRdb copy retains only in-frame clones and omits some. The sample includes 65,000 to 90,000 clones, 86% of them seen just once. Sequenced sample: PBMCs. The receptors originated from a human donor in good health. Some clones in this sample may be carry-over from other donors' samples.

The V call is TRBV7-9, the J call TRBJ1-1; no firm D call. From germline, CDR1 is SEHNR and CDR2 FQNEAQ (reference sequence). The CDR3 is made up of 13 amino acids. V was cut by 2 bases and J by 0 bases, with 4 bases left in between. Here the CDR3 DNA reads TGTGCCAGCAGCTTATGGCTGAACACTGAAGCTTTCTTT. This sequence encodes CASSLWLNTEAFF.

The chain carries TRBV5-1 and TRBJ2-1; TRBD2 matches at 14 bases. The length of the CDR3 is 15 residues. The germline V gene encodes CDR1 SGHRS and CDR2 YFSETQ. The V and J ends lost 4 bases and 6 bases, in that order; junction bases with no gene match: 3. The CDR3 nucleotides read TGCGCCAGCAGCCCTGGACTAGCGGGAGGCAATGAGCAGTTCTTC. Protein product: CASSPGLAGGNEQFF.

This clone was picked up one time. This rearrangement joins TRBV30 to TRBJ2-7; 11 bases map to TRBD2. Germline V lookup: CDR1 GTSNPN, CDR2 SVGIG (reference sequence). V was pared by 4 bases and J by 2 bases, with 7 bases of the junction left unmatched. The CDR3 loop spans 15 amino acids. Written as DNA, the CDR3 is TGTGCCTGGAAGAAGAGACTAGCGGGGACCTACGAGCAGTACTTC. Amino acids: CAWKKRLAGTYEQYF.

This rearrangement joins TRBV2 to TRBJ1-4, with D hard to call. Germline V gene sequence: CDR1 SNHLY, CDR2 FYNNEI. This CDR3 contains 13 residues. Trimming took off 7 bases at V and 4 bases at J, with 10 bases between the two ends. CDR3: CASISSGNEKLFF. DNA for the CDR3: TGTGCCAGCATTTCGTCGGGTAATGAAAAACTGTTTTTT.

With respect to this clone: In this CDR3 the conserved last residue, phenylalanine or tryptophan, is missing, so a read error is likely. V usage is TRBV7-9 and J usage is TRBJ1-6; 8 bases agree with TRBD1. Per the germline V gene, CDR1 is SEHNR and CDR2 is FQNEAQ (reference sequence). V lost 5 bases and J lost 7; bases outside the gene matches: 7. The CDR3 has 15 residues. The CDR3 loop reads CASSPQGVGNSPLHL. In nucleotides, the CDR3 is TGTGCCAGCAGCCCACAGGGGGTAGGGAATTCACCCCTCCACCTT.

V gene TRBV11-2 combines with J gene TRBJ2-4, with D tentatively TRBD1 (6 bases). The CDR3 has 16 amino acids. V gave up 5 bases and J gave up 0 bases, with 14 bases separating them. The germline V gene has CDR1 SGHAT and CDR2 FQNNGV. DNA for the CDR3: TGTGCCAGCAGCATCCGACAGGCTATAGCCAAAAACATTCAGTACTTC. Translated: CASSIRQAIAKNIQYF.

In its sample, this clone was seen a few times. The chain uses TRBV6-7 and TRBJ1-6, with D possibly being TRBD1 (6 bases). TRBV6-7 is known as an ORF, though its function is uncertain. The CDR3 has 12 amino acids. The V and J ends lost 6 bases and 15 bases respectively, with 15 bases between them. This CDR3 is CASSNKLRGLHF. The CDR3 region has the DNA TGTGCCAGCAGCAATAAACTCAGGGGCCTCCACTTT.

J is TRBJ1-5 and V is TRBV6-6, with D perhaps matching TRBD1 (6 bases). CDR3 length: 15 amino acids. V was cut by 2 bases and J by 4 bases, with 12 bases left in between. CDR1 and CDR2 (germline): MNHNY, SVGAGI (reference sequence). The CDR3, as DNA: TGTGCCAGCAGTTACCCACAGGGTGGTAATCAGCCCCAGCATTTT. Amino acid sequence: CASSYPQGGNQPQHF.

This chain links TRBV27 with TRBJ1-2, with D maybe TRBD1 (5 bases). The V end was cut by 6 bases, the J end by 4 bases, with 12 bases between. There are 13 residues in the CDR3. Germline lookup yields CDR1 MNHEY and CDR2 SMNVEV (reference sequence). In nucleotides, the CDR3 is TGTGCCAGCAGACCGGGGGGATTCTATGGCTACACCTTC. Amino acid sequence: CASRPGGFYGYTF.

The chain has TRBV6-5 and TRBJ1-4, with D possibly being TRBD1 (6 bases). The CDR3 has 14 residues. Between the trimmed V and J ends, which lost 6 bases and 7 bases, there was a span of 15 bases. Germline values: CDR1 MNHEY, CDR2 SVGAGI. CDR3 sequence reads: CASSRTLRGEKLFF. The CDR3 DNA is TGTGCCAGCAGCAGGACCCTCAGGGGTGAAAAACTGTTTTTT.

The gene calls are TRBV13 and TRBJ2-7; weak D call: TRBD2 (5 bases). Trimming cost V 3 bases and J 5 bases, with 14 bases left between them. This CDR3 is 14 amino acids long. Germline lookup yields CDR1 PRHDT and CDR2 FYEKMQ (reference sequence). The CDR3 DNA reads TGTGCCAGCAGCTTGGGGTGGGGAGAACACGAGCAGTACTTC. Amino acids: CASSLGWGEHEQYF.

The chain links TRBV7-9 to TRBJ1-1; D unclear. In germline, CDR1 is SEHNR, CDR2 FQNEAQ (reference sequence). V was trimmed by 7 bases and J by 3 bases, leaving 12 bases between them. The CDR3 is 13 amino acids. This CDR3 is CASISTGYTEAFF. The DNA of the CDR3 is TGTGCCAGCATATCGACTGGGTACACTGAAGCTTTCTTT.